Here is one T cell receptor beta chain with its context. Each CDR3 protein is one row after TCRdb ran MiXCR on the 5' RACE reads. Found here are 75,000 to 100,000 distinct CDR3 sequences, roughly 15% of them singletons; the top ten hold roughly 1.2%. The record originates from a study of early T cells in non-severe SARS-CoV-2 infection. CDR1 and CDR2 from the germline V gene are LGHDT and YNNKEL (reference sequence). This CDR3 region has 15 residues. With 2 bases clipped from V and 4 bases from J, the junction kept 3 bases outside the gene matches. The sequence was obtained from an adult who was a healthcare worker with PCR-confirmed SARS-CoV-2 infection or an uninfected control (not recorded which). Sample: whole blood. V usage is TRBV3-1 and J usage is TRBJ2-7; TRBD2 agrees at 12 bases. As DNA, the CDR3 is TGTGCCAGCAGCCAATTGACTAGCGGGGGTTACGAGCAGTACTTC. This gives the protein CASSQLTSGGYEQYF.